The 9 T cell receptor beta chains presented below share a single source sample, sequenced in a study of OX40 agonist ivuxolimab in advanced cancers. The assay was immunoSEQ multiplex PCR, and TCRdb's table has in-frame clones only and misses some. The sample records 63,000 or so clones, about 90% being singletons. The specimen was CD4+ or CD8+ T cells sorted from blood, collected in a trial of the OX40 agonist ivuxolimab. These TCRs come from an adult with an advanced solid tumor such as melanoma, head and neck, liver or kidney cancer.

V usage is TRBV28 and J usage is TRBJ2-1; D is possibly TRBD1 (6 bases). The CDR3 is made up of 15 amino acids. Per germline, CDR1 MDHEN and CDR2 SYDVKM. The V end lost 4 bases, the J end lost 1 base, and 11 bases lay between the germline ends. DNA for the CDR3: TGTGCCAGCAGTTCAGGTCAGGGGTCCTACAATGAGCAGTTCTTC. Translation gives CASSSGQGSYNEQFF. The complete variable domain, with remaining parts taken from reference TRBV28 and TRBJ2-1, reads DVKVTQSSRYLVKRTGEKVFLECVQDMDHENMFWYRQDPGLGLRLIYFSYDVKMKEKGDIPEGYSVSREKKERFSLILESASTNQTSMYLCASSSGQGSYNEQFFGPGTRLTVL.

The chain links TRBV21-1 to TRBJ1-1. TRBV21-1 counts as a pseudogene. The CDR3 is made up of 17 amino acids. The CDR3 reads CASSPIGGGERNTEAFF. The CDR3 coding sequence is TGTGCCAGCAGCCCGATCGGGGGGGGCGAGAGGAACACTGAAGCTTTCTTT.

V is TRBV9 and J is TRBJ1-2; 7 bases align to TRBD1. V shed 0 bases, J shed 8 bases, and the junction held 7 bases outside the gene matches. Per the germline V gene, CDR1 is SGDLS and CDR2 is YYNGEE. The CDR3 has 14 amino acids. The CDR3 is CASSVGQGVDGYTF. CDR3 coding DNA: TGTGCCAGCAGCGTAGGGCAGGGGGTAGACGGCTACACCTTC.

V usage is TRBV7-3 and J usage is TRBJ2-3; the match to TRBD2 covers 10 bases. Germline V lookup: CDR1 SGHTA, CDR2 FQGTGA. Unmatched junction bases numbered 7, after V lost 4 bases and J lost 6 bases. The CDR3 length is 15 residues. CDR3 DNA sequence: TGTGCCAGCAGCTATAGCGGGGGGCGCCTCGATACGCAGTATTTT. Translated: CASSYSGGRLDTQYF.

The table lists this clone with a few counts. The J gene is TRBJ2-1, the V gene TRBV13; D might be TRBD2 (8 bases). V was cut by 2 bases and J by 12 bases, with 17 bases left in between. This CDR3 is built from 14 residues. Germline values: CDR1 PRHDT, CDR2 FYEKMQ (reference sequence). CDR3 nucleotides: TGTGCCAGCAGCTTACGACTAGCGCCAGGGGGGCAGTTCTTC. This codes for CASSLRLAPGGQFF.

This clone has just a few counts. This sequence joins TRBV7-2 and TRBJ2-1, with 9 bases that match TRBD1. J gave up 8 bases and V 5 bases, and 13 bases lay outside the gene matches. Germline V gives CDR1 SGHTA, CDR2 FQGNSA. The CDR3 runs to 16 residues. The CDR3 region has the DNA TGTGCCAGCAGCGTACCCGGGACAGGGCTTGACCATGAGCAGTTCTTC. It codes for CASSVPGTGLDHEQFF.

Points on this clone: This same CDR3 is encoded by further DNA sequences in the sample. This chain joins TRBV7-6 and TRBJ2-7; D is undetermined. The V and J ends lost 4 bases and 3 bases respectively, with 10 bases between them. This CDR3 is 13 amino acids long. CDR1 is SGHVS and CDR2 is FNYEAQ in the germline V gene. CDR3 nucleotides: TGTGCCAGCAGCTCCGGGCCAAACTACGAGCAGTACTTC. Protein product: CASSSGPNYEQYF. Full variable domain (remainder filled in from reference TRBV7-6 and TRBJ2-7): GAGVSQSPRYKVTKRGQDVALRCDPISGHVSLYWYRQALGQGPEFLTYFNYEAQQDKSGLPNDRFSAERPEGSISTLTIQRTEQRDSAMYRCASSSGPNYEQYFGPGTRLTVT.

This clone has just one count. This chain connects TRBV5-8 to TRBJ2-7, with a tentative D call TRBD2 (6 bases). Germline lookup yields CDR1 SGHTS and CDR2 YDEGEE. The CDR3 loop spans 14 amino acids. Deletions cut 1 base from V and 2 bases from J, with 10 bases between. The chain's CDR3 is CASSLYGGAYEQYF. CDR3 coding DNA: TGTGCCAGCAGCTTGTACGGGGGAGCCTACGAGCAGTACTTC.

The DNA for the CDR3 is TGTGCCAGCAGTGAGAACTGGGACTATGGCTACACCTTC. It is translated as CASSENWDYGYTF. This chain joins TRBV6-5 and TRBJ1-2; no firm D call. This CDR3 comprises 13 residues. V was cut by 5 bases and J by 3 bases, with 10 bases left in between. CDR1 and CDR2 (germline): MNHEY, SVGAGI.